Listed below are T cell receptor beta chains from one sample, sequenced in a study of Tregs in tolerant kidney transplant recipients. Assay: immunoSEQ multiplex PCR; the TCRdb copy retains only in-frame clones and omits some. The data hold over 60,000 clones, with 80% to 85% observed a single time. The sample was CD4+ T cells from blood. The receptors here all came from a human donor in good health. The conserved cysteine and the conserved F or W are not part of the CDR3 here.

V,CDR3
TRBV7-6,ASSLGTDGNTIY
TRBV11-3,ASSLRDRNTEAF
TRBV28,ASNSGRVGNEQY
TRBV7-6,ASSLVLGSYNEQF
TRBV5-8,ASSFAARAGPLNQPQH
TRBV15,ATSRDSSGAGETQY
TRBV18,ASSPASLSSYNEQF
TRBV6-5,ASRAFDRVYGYT
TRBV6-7,ASTLTGSCPAYSLSGNTIY
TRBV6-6,ASSRWTGINEKLF
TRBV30,AWDRNTEAF
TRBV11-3,ASSSSRGADIQY
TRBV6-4,ASSEYGGSNEQF
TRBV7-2,ASSRTSGGSAGELF
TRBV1,TSSPNRVSNQPQH
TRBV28,ASSLGSLLGWYGYT
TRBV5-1,ASSWGHQETQY
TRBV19,ASSNGQGSIQY
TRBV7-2,ASSSPPGNHEQY
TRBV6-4,ASSAYPGLRDYGYT
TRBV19,ASSSRIAPYEQY